Given below is one T cell receptor beta chain in context. The antigen it binds to is not known. No base quality values were provided; no much bigger clone lies one nucleotide off. The entry originates in a study of CD8+ T cells in alopecia areata (dated by TCRdb to the late 2010s). In terms of the full investigation: To study T cell clonal expansion in alopecia areata, the researchers applied high-throughput TCRbeta sequencing to both the C3H/HeJ mouse model and human patients. On the human side, TCRbeta sequencing was run on scalp tissue and on sorted CD4+ and CD8+ peripheral blood T cells from healthy controls and from alopecia areata patients with either patchy or totalis/universalis disease. Scalp clonality was compared among normal scalp (n=4), patchy alopecia areata scalp (n=8), and alopecia totalis/universalis scalp (n=8). The RNA source kit depended on sample type: the PAXgene miRNA kit for fixed scalp, the miRNeasy kit for PBMCs, and the RNeasy kit for mouse skin. TCRbeta CDR3 regions were amplified by immunoSEQ multiplex PCR with 35 Vbeta forward and 13 Jbeta reverse primers.

The library came from the immunoSEQ multiplex PCR assay. To provide template for TCR sequencing, every sample had RNA extracted and reverse transcribed into cDNA. SuperScript III was used for first-strand cDNA synthesis, primed with a 2:1 mix of oligo-dT and random hexamers. Amplification bias was assessed with a synthetic immune receptor repertoire, and residual bias was removed computationally. The authors processed their data as follows. After raw reads were preprocessed to remove errors, the CDR3 was defined following IMGT conventions as running from the conserved cysteine to phenylalanine. Clonality was calculated as 1 minus Shannon entropy normalized by log2 of the number of productive unique TCRs. Scalp TCRbeta sequences were cross-referenced with sorted blood CD4 and CD8 repertoires so that the CD4 or CD8 identity of scalp clones could be inferred. What TCRdb holds here is the immuneACCESS table cut down to in-frame rearrangements. Part of the clones is not present; checked against another copy, under half of the missing clones reflect an unresolved V gene, and the others are unexplained. V and J calls plus clone size are reproduced from that table; the DNA served to infer D and trimming. This sample lists tens of thousands of clones; over 50% were detected once. Approximately 1.8% of the sample goes to the ten largest clones.

Broad study findings and their caveats: Unlike mouse skin, where gammadelta T cells dominate, normal human skin contains resident alphabeta T cells that get sequenced too, which complicates analysis of the scalp TCR repertoire. Shared TCR sequences between patients were less evident than in mice, which may be partly attributable to HLA diversity in the patient population. Higher clonality and more expanded CD8+ clones were observed in lesional scalp than in normal scalp, particularly in alopecia totalis/universalis, a finding suggestive of antigenic drive.

In about five patients from the biomarker study, CD4+ cells were sorted further to obtain CD25+CD127- cells. Lesional scalp punch biopsies and peripheral blood were obtained from alopecia areata patients. PBMCs were separated by density centrifugation and stained for CD3, CD4 and CD8, after which CD4+ and CD8+ T cells were sorted on a FACSAria. Untreated alopecia areata patients were recruited as part of a multicenter biomarker study. The trim is 1 base for V and 1 base for J, with a gap of 15 bases between the germline ends. The germline V gene (reference sequence) sets CDR1 to MNHEY and CDR2 to SMNVEV. The CDR3 starts with the cysteine, ends with the phenylalanine, and has 17 residues. The sequence is cut down to CDR3 DNA, 51 bases in frame from base 1.

Sample: CD4+ Tregs sorted from blood. This TCR derives from a human donor with alopecia areata. The sequence joins TRBV27 to TRBJ2-3, with a tentative D gene TRBD1 over 6 matching bases. The nucleotides read TGTGCCAGCAGTTTATGGTTGACAGGCGGTGGCACAGATACGCAGTATTTT. This encodes CASSLWLTGGGTDTQYF.